The 4 T cell receptor beta chains below come from one sample, sequenced in a study of post-analysis software for immune sequencing data. Study outcomes and limitations: Comparison of patients with controls showed four or five TRBV segments more frequent in patients, TRBV5-6, TRBV5-1 and TRBV20-1 among them.

Unique-molecular-identifier-tagged TCR beta cDNA libraries were used. TCRdb processed the PCR reads anew with MiXCR; each CDR3 protein has one entry. The data show 750,000 to 900,000 distinct CDR3 sequences, roughly 46% seen once. Their antigen targets remain unknown. The sequencing input was blood. Every receptor here comes from a girl aged 10-17 years with multiple sclerosis.

This clonotype was seen more than once but under ten times. The chain carries TRBV20-1 and TRBJ2-5, with 13 positions matching TRBD2. The CDR3 length is 16 residues. V lost 8 bases, J lost 1 base, and 10 bases stayed unmatched. From germline, CDR1 is DFQATT and CDR2 SNEGSKA (reference sequence). As DNA, the CDR3 is TGCAGTACGAACAGAGGGACTAGCGGGACCCAAGAGACCCAGTACTTC. Translated: CSTNRGTSGTQETQYF.

This clonotype was counted a few times. This chain joins TRBV24-1 and TRBJ2-7, with 7 bases fitting TRBD1. Germline values: CDR1 KGHDR, CDR2 SFDVKD. CDR3 length: 13 amino acids. Germline trimming cut 10 bases from V and 9 bases from J; bases unmatched to any gene: 14. The CDR3 protein is CATAETGNVGQYF. The CDR3 DNA sequence: TGTGCCACTGCGGAGACAGGGAACGTTGGGCAGTACTTC.

This clonotype is a singleton in its sample. The V call is TRBV20-1, the J call TRBJ2-5; weak D call: TRBD2 (6 bases). The germline V and J ends were trimmed by 0 bases and 1 base, with 21 bases remaining between them. The CDR3 sequence is 18 residues long. In germline, CDR1 is DFQATT, CDR2 SNEGSKA (reference sequence). This chain's CDR3 is CSAREPPWERALQETQYF. CDR3 in DNA: TGCAGTGCTAGAGAACCTCCGTGGGAGCGGGCGCTCCAAGAGACCCAGTACTTC.

The gene calls are TRBV20-1 and TRBJ2-1; D gene unclear. This CDR3 is 13 amino acids long. Deletions cut 5 bases from V and 6 bases from J, with 14 bases between. Germline CDR1 is DFQATT and CDR2 is SNEGSKA (reference sequence). The CDR3 is CSAWVLGFNEQFF. Here the CDR3 DNA reads TGCAGTGCTTGGGTTTTAGGCTTCAATGAGCAGTTCTTC.